This T cell receptor beta chain was recovered during a study of regulatory T cells in long-lasting Graves disease. Documented time point: newly diagnosed GD, antithyroid drugs for less than 3 months. Researchers made the TCR library from RNA that was extracted from PBMCs. iRepertoire HTBI primers and Arm-PCR of CDR3 regions built TCR beta libraries. TCRdb re-analysed the multiplex PCR reads in MiXCR, keeping a single row per CDR3 protein. There are 400,000 to 650,000 distinct CDR3 sequences in the sample; 15% to 20% occur only once, and 25% lies in the top ten. The CDR3 length is 16 residues. Trimming removed 0 bases at V and 5 bases at J, with 14 bases between. Germline V gene data show CDR1 as SGDLS and CDR2 as YYNGEE. These data were also reused for a study on T cells in Graves' hyperthyroidism and ophthalmopathy.

The chain combines TRBV9 with TRBJ1-4, with unresolved D. The sample in question was peripheral blood mononuclear cells (PBMCs), obtained at new diagnosis, from a patient treated with antithyroid drugs. This receptor was identified in a woman aged 40 to 65 with Graves disease. CDR3 residues: CASSVGAFLGNEKLFF. Written as DNA, the CDR3 is TGTGCCAGCAGCGTAGGCGCATTTCTCGGGAATGAAAAACTGTTTTTT.